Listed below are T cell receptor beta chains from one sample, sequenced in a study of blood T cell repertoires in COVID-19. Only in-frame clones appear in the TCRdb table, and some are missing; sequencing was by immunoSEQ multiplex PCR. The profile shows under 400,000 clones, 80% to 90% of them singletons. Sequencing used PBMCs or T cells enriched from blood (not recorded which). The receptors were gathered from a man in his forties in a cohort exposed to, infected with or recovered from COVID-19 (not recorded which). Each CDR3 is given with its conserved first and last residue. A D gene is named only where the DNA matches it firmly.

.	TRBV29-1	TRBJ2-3	TGCAGCGTTGAAACCAGGGGAGGGCAAGATACGCAGTATTTT	CSVETRGGQDTQYF
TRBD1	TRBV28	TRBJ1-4	TGTGCCAGCAGTTCTCCCGGGACAGGGGTTGAAAAACTGTTTTTT	CASSSPGTGVEKLFF
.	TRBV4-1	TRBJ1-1	TGCGCCAGCAGCCAAATGGGACACCAGAACACTGAAGCTTTCTTT	CASSQMGHQNTEAFF
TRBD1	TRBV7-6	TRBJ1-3	TGTGCCAGCAGCTTAATGGGCAGGGGGCAAGGAAACACCATATATTTT	CASSLMGRGQGNTIYF
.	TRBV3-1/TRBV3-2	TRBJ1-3	TGTGCCAGCAGCCAAGCCAGGGCCGGAAACACCATATATTTT	CASSQARAGNTIYF
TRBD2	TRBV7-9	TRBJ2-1	TGTGCCAGCAACTCTCCGGGCGGCGGGAGTTCCAATGAGCAGTTCTTC	CASNSPGGGSSNEQFF
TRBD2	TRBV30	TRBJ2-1	TGTGCCTGGGGGGGGCTAGCGGGAATCGGAAATGAGCAGTTCTTC	CAWGGLAGIGNEQFF
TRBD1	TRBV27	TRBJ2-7	TGTGCCAGCAGTTTATCCTGGACAGGGTCAACCTACGAGCAGTACTTC	CASSLSWTGSTYEQYF
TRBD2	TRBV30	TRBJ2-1	TGTGCCTGGAGTTCGGCTAGCGGGAGCAATGAGCAGTTCTTC	CAWSSASGSNEQFF
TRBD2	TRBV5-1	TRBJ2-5	TGCGCCAGCAGCTTGGCGCTAGCGGGAGCAGAGGAGACCCAGTACTTC	CASSLALAGAEETQYF
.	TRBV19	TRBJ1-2	TGTGCCAGTAGTATTATAGGGGGAAACTATGGCTACACCTTC	CASSIIGGNYGYTF
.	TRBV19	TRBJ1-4	TGTGCCAGTAGTGAGCGTGCAACTAATGAAAAACTGTTTTTT	CASSERATNEKLFF
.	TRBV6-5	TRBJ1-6	TGTGCCAGCAGTTACGACAGTCGGAATTCACCCCTCCACTTT	CASSYDSRNSPLHF
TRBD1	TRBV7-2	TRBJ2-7	TGTGCCAGCAGCGTAGGACAGGGAGGCTCCTACGAGCAGTACTTC	CASSVGQGGSYEQYF
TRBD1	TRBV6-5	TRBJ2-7	TGTGCCAGCGTGCCCCCCGGACAGGGAACGAAGCAGTACTTC	CASVPPGQGTKQYF
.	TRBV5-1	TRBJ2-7	TGCGCCAGCAGCTTTGGAGACAGCACCTACGAGCAGTACTTC	CASSFGDSTYEQYF
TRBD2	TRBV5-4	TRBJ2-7	TGTGCCAGCAGTACTGGAACTAGCGGGGACTACTACGAGCAGTACTTC	CASSTGTSGDYYEQYF
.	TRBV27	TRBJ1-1	TGTGCCAGCAGTTTAAAGAACCCTCGGTTGATGAACACTGAAGCTTTCTTT	CASSLKNPRLMNTEAFF
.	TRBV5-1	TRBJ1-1	TGCGCCAGCAGCATAAACACAGGGTGGCTCACTGAAGCTTTCTTT	CASSINTGWLTEAFF